The clone carrying this T cell receptor beta chain has more than one count but fewer than ten. The data were taken from a study of blood T cells in healthy people across ages. A second roughly 6 to 12 cycle PCR used barcoded and J-beta primers. A 12-random-nucleotide template-switch adaptor tagged each cDNA molecule. TCRdb re-called the 5' RACE reads with MiXCR, one entry per CDR3 protein. The table records 500,000 to 550,000 distinct CDR3 sequences, 24% of them present only once. Germline-derived CDR1 and CDR2 are WSHSY and SAAADI. Germline trimming cut 0 bases from V and 4 bases from J; bases unmatched to any gene: 5. The CDR3 spans 15 residues. The data were also submitted as part of a second study, on T cells of mothers and their children. That publication notes: Every mother supplied over 8 million TCR beta CDR3 reads and every child 2.5 million to 3.5 million.

The genes are TRBV10-2 and TRBJ2-7; TRBD2 matches at 8 bases. Sequenced input: blood. This receptor was identified in a boy aged 10-17 years in good health. The CDR3 reads CASSESKLAVYEQYF. The CDR3 DNA sequence: TGCGCCAGCAGTGAGTCGAAACTAGCGGTATACGAGCAGTACTTC.